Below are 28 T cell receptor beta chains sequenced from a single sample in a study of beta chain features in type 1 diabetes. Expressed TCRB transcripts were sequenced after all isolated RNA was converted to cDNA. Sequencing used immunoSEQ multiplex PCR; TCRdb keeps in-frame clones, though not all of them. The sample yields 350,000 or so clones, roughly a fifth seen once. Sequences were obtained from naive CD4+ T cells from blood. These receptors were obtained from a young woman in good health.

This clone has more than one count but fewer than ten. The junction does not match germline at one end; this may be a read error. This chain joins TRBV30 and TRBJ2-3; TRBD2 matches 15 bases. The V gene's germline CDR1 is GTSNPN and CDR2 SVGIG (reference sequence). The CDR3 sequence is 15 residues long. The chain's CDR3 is CAWRPTPPGLAGGNF. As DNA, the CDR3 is TGTGCCTGGAGACCAACCCCACCGGGACTAGCGGGGGGTAATTTT.

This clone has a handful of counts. The CDR3 sequence is CASVPGQINEKLFF. The CDR3, as DNA: TGTGCCAGCGTACCGGGACAGATTAATGAAAAACTGTTTTTT. The chain joins TRBV2 to TRBJ1-4, with TRBD1 identical over 7 bases. CDR3 size: 14 residues. J gave up 4 bases and V 8 bases, and 7 bases lay outside the gene matches. Germline V gene data show CDR1 as SNHLY and CDR2 as FYNNEI.

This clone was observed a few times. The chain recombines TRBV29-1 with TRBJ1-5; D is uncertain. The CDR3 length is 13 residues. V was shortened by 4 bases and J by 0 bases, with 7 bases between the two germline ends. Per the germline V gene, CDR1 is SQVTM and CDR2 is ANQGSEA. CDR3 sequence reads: CSVAISSNQPQHF. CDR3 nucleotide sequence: TGCAGCGTTGCAATCAGTAGCAATCAGCCCCAGCATTTT.

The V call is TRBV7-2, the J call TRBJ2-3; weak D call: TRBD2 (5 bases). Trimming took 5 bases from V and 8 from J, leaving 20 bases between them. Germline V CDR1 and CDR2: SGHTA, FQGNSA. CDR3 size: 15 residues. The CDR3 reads CASSHPGLLTVTQYF. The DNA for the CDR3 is TGTGCCAGCAGCCACCCCGGACTCCTTACCGTTACGCAGTATTTT. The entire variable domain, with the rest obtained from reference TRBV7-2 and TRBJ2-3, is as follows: GAGVSQSPSNKVTEKGKDVELRCDPISGHTALYWYRQSLGQGLEFLIYFQGNSAPDKSGLPSDRFSAERTGGSVSTLTIQRTQQEDSAVYLCASSHPGLLTVTQYFGPGTRLTVL.

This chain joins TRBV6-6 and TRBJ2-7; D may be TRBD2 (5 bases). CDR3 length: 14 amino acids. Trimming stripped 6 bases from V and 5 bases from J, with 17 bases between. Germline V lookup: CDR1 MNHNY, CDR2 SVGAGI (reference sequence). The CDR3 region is CASSRSSFGDEQYF. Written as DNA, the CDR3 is TGTGCCAGCAGCCGAAGTAGCTTCGGGGACGAGCAGTACTTC.

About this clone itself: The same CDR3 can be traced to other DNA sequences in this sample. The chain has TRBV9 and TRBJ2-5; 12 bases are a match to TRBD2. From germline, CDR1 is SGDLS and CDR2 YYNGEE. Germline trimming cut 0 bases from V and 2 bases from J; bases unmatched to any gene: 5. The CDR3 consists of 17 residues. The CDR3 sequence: CASSVGLAGGGQETQYF. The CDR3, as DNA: TGTGCCAGCAGCGTAGGTCTAGCGGGAGGGGGTCAAGAGACCCAGTACTTC.

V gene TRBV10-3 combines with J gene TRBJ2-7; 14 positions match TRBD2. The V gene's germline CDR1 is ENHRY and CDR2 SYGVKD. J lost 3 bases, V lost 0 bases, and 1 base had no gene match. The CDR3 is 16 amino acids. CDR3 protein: CAISESGTSGSYEQYF. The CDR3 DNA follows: TGTGCCATCAGTGAGTCAGGGACTAGCGGGAGCTACGAGCAGTACTTC.

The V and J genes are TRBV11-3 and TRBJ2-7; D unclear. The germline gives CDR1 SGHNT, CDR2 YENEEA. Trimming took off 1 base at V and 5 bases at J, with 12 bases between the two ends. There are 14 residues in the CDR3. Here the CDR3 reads CASSLGPSSDEQYF. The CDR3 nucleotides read TGTGCCAGCAGCTTAGGACCGTCAAGCGACGAGCAGTACTTC.

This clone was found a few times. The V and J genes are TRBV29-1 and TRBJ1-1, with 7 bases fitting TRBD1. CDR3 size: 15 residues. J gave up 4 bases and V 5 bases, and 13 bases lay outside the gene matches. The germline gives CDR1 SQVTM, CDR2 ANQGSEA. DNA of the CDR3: TGCAGCGTTAAATATACAGGGGAATGGGGCACTGAAGCTTTCTTT. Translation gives CSVKYTGEWGTEAFF. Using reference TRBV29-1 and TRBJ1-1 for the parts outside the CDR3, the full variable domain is SAVISQKPSRDICQRGTSLTIQCQVDSQVTMMFWYRQQPGQSLTLIATANQGSEATYESGFVIDKFPISRPNLTFSTLTVSNMSPEDSSIYLCSVKYTGEWGTEAFFGQGTRLTVV.

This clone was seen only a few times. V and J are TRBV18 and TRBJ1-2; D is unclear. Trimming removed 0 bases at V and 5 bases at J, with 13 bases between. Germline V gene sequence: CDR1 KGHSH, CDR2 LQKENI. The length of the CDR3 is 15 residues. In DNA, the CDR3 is TGTGCCAGCTCACCACCATACAGTTCTCGGTATGGCTACACCTTC. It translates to CASSPPYSSRYGYTF.

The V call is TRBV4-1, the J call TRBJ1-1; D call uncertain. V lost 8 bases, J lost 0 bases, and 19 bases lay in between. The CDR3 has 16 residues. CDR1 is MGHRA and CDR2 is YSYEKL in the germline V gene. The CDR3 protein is CASCRSGVQMNTEAFF. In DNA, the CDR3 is TGCGCCAGCTGCCGGTCAGGCGTCCAGATGAACACTGAAGCTTTCTTT.

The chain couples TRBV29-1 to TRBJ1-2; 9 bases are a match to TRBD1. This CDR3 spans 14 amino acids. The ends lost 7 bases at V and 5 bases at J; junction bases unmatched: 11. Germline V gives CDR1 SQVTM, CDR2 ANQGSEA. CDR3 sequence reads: CSAGGDRARYGYTF. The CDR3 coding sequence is TGCAGCGCCGGAGGGGACAGGGCAAGATATGGCTACACCTTC.

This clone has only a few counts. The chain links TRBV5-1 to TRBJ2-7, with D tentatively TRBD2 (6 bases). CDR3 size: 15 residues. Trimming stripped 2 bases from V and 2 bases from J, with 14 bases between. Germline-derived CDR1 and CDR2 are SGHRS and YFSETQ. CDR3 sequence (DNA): TGCGCCAGCAGCTTCCGGGACTCCCTAACCTACGAGCAGTACTTC. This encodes CASSFRDSLTYEQYF.

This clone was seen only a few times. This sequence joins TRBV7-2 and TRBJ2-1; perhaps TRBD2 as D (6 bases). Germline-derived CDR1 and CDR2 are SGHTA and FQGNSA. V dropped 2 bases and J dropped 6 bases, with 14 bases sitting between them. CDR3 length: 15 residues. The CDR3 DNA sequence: TGTGCCAGCAGCTTAAATCGCGGAGGGCCCAATGAGCAGTTCTTC. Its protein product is CASSLNRGGPNEQFF.

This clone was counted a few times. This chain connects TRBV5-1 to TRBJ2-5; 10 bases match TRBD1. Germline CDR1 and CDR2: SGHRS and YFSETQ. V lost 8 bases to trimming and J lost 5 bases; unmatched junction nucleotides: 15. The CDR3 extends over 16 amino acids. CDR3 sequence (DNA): TGCGCCAGTGCGTGGGGGCGGACAGGGGGTACGGAGACCCAGTACTTC. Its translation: CASAWGRTGGTETQYF. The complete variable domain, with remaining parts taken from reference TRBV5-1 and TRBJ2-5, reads KAGVTQTPRYLIKTRGQQVTLSCSPISGHRSVSWYQQTPGQGLQFLFEYFSETQRNKGNFPGRFSGRQFSNSRSEMNVSTLELGDSALYLCASAWGRTGGTETQYFGPGTRLLVL.

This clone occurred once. The CDR3 DNA reads as TGTGCCAGCAGCTTGCCCTCTGGGACTAGCGGTTCGACAGATACGCAGTATTTT. Its translation: CASSLPSGTSGSTDTQYF. The rearrangement uses TRBV5-6 and TRBJ2-3; 11 nucleotides line up with TRBD2. Trimming removed 1 base from V and 3 bases from J; junction bases left unmatched: 10. Per germline, CDR1 SGHDT and CDR2 YYEEEE. The CDR3 totals 18 residues.

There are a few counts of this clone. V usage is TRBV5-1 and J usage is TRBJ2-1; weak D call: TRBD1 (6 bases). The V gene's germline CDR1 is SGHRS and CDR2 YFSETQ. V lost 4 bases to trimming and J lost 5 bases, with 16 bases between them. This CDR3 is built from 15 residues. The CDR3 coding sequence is TGCGCCAGCAGCCTAACCCCGGACAGCAACAATGAGCAGTTCTTC. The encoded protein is CASSLTPDSNNEQFF.

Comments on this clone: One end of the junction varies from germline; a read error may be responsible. The CDR3 nucleotides are TGTGCTAGCAGCTTCTCGACTAACAATGAGCAGTTCTTC. This gives the protein CASSFSTNNEQFF. The rearrangement joins TRBV7-7 to TRBJ2-1; possible D gene TRBD2, 5 bases. Germline assignment: CDR1 SSHAT and CDR2 FNYEAQ (reference sequence). CDR3 size: 13 residues.

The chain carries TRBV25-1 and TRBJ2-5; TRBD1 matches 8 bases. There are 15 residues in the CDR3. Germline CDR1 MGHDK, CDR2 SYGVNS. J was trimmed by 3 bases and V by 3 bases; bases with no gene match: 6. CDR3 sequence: CASSDPGQGKETQYF. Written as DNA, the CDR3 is TGTGCCAGCAGTGACCCCGGACAGGGAAAAGAGACCCAGTACTTC.

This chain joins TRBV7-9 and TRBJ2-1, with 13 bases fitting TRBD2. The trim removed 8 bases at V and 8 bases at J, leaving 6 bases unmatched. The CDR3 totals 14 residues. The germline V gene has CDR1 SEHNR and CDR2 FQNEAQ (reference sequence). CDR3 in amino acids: CASGRLAGGHEQFF. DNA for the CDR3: TGTGCCAGCGGCAGACTAGCGGGGGGCCATGAGCAGTTCTTC.

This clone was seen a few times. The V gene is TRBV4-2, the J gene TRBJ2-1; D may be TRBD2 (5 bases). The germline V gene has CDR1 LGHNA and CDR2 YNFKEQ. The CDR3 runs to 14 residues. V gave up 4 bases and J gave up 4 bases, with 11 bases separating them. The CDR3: CASSPYGIYNEQFF. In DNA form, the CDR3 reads TGTGCCAGCAGCCCCTACGGGATTTACAATGAGCAGTTCTTC.

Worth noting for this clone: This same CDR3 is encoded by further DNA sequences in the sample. The CDR3 loop reads CASSRGDTQYF. DNA of the CDR3: TGTGCCAGCAGCCGCGGGGATACGCAGTATTTT. V gene TRBV7-9 combines with J gene TRBJ2-3; possibly TRBD2 for D (5 bases). In germline, CDR1 is SEHNR, CDR2 FQNEAQ (reference sequence). This CDR3 is 11 amino acids long. Trimming took off 5 bases at V and 6 bases at J, with 6 bases between the two ends.

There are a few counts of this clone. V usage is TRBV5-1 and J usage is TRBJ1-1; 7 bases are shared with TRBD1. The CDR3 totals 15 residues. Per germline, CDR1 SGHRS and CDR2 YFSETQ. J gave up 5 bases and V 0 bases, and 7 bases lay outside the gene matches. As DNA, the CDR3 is TGCGCCAGCAGCTTGGTTACAGGGGTGTATACTGAAGCTTTCTTT. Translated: CASSLVTGVYTEAFF.

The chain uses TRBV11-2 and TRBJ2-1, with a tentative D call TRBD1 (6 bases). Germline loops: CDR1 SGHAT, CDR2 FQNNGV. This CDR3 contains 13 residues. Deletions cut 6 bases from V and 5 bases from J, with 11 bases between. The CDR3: CASSRTDNNEQFF. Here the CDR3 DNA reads TGTGCCAGCAGTCGGACAGATAACAATGAGCAGTTCTTC.

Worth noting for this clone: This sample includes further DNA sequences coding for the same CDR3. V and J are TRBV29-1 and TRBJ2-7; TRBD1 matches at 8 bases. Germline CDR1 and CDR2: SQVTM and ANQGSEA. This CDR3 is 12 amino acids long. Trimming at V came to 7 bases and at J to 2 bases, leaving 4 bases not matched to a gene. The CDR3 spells CSGGTGTYEQYF. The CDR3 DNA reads TGCAGCGGCGGGACAGGAACCTACGAGCAGTACTTC.

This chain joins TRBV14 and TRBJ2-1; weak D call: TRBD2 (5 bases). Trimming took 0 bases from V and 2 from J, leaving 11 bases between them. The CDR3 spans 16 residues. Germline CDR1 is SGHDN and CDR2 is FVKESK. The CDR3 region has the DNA TGTGCCAGCAGCCAAGAGGACTCGCGGGCCTACAATGAGCAGTTCTTC. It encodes CASSQEDSRAYNEQFF.

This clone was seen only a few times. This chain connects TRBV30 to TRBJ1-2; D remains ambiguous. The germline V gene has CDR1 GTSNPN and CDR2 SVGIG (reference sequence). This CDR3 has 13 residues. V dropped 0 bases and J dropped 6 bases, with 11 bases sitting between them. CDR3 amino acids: CAWSVLWSDGYTF. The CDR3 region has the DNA TGTGCCTGGAGTGTATTGTGGAGCGATGGCTACACCTTC.

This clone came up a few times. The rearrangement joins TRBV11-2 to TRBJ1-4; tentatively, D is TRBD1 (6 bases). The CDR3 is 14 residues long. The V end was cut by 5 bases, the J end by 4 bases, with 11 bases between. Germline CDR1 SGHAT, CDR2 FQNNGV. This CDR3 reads CASSQDRSNEKLFF. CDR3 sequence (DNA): TGTGCCAGCAGCCAGGACAGAAGTAATGAAAAACTGTTTTTT.